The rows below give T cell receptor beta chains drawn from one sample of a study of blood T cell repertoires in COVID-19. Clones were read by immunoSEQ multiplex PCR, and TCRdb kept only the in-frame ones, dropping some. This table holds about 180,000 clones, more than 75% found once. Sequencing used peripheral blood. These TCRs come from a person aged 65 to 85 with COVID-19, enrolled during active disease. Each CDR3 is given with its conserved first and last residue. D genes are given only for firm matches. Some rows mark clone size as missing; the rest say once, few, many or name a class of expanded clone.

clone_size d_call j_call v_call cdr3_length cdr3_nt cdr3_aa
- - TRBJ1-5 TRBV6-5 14 TGTGCCAGCGGATCTTGGGGGGGTGGCCAGCCCCAGCATTTT CASGSWGGGQPQHF
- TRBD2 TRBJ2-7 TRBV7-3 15 TGTGCCAGCAGCTTAAGTTCCAGCGGGAGGCACGAGCAGTACTTC CASSLSSSGRHEQYF
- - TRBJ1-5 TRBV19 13 TGTGCCAGTAGTATCGGAGGTTCTGAGCCCCAGCATTTT CASSIGGSEPQHF
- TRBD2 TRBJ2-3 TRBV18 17 TGTGCCAGCTCACCTACGAAGCGGGGGGGTAGCACAGATACGCAGTATTTT CASSPTKRGGSTDTQYF
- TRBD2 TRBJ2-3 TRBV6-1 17 TGTGCCAGCAGTGAAAACCCAGCGGGGGCTAGCACAGATACGCAGTATTTT CASSENPAGASTDTQYF
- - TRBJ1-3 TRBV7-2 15 TGTGCCAGCAGATCTCAGGATTCCTCTGGAAACACCATATATTTT CASRSQDSSGNTIYF
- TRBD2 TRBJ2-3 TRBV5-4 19 TGTGCCAGCAGCTTGGCCGGGACTAGCGGGAGGGTTGGCACAGATACGCAGTATTTT CASSLAGTSGRVGTDTQYF
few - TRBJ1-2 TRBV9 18 TGTGCCAGCAGCGTAAGTCCGAAGCTCATTAGTAGCTCCGATGGCTACACCTTC CASSVSPKLISSSDGYTF
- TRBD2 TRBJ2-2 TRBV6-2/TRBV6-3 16 TGTGCCAGCAGCCTTCGCGGGGGGCGGGTCACCGGGGAGCTGTTTTTT CASSLRGGRVTGELFF
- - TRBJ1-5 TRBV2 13 TGTGCCAGCAGTGAGCGGTGGAATCAGCCCCAGCATTTT CASSERWNQPQHF
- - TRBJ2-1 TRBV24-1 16 TGTGCCACCAGTGACTCGAGGGCGACACGGTCCAATGAGCAGTTCTTC CATSDSRATRSNEQFF
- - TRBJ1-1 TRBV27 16 TGTGCCAGCAGTTTATCGTTGCGGTGGTTTGACACTGAAGCTTTCTTT CASSLSLRWFDTEAFF
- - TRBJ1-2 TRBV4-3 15 TGCGCCAGCAGCCAGCGGGTGGGCGGTAACTATGGCTACACCTTC CASSQRVGGNYGYTF
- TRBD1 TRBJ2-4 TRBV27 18 TGTGCCAGCAGTTTATCTGTTGTTGAGAGAGGACAGGGAAACATTCAGTACTTC CASSLSVVERGQGNIQYF
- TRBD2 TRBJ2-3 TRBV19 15 TGTGCCAGTAGAAGGACTAGCGTCCTCCTTTCGGGGCAGTATTTT CASRRTSVLLSGQYF
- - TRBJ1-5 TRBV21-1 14 TGTGCCAGCAGCGGGGGACAGACTGATCAGCCCCAGCATTTT CASSGGQTDQPQHF
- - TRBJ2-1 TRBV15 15 TGTGCCACCTCTCTGGTGGAGGTTCGAGGCGATGAGCAGTTCTTC CATSLVEVRGDEQFF
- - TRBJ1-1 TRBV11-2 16 TGTGCCAGCAGCTTAGATCTTGGGCTATTGAACACTGAAGCTTTCTTT CASSLDLGLLNTEAFF
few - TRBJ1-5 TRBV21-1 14 TGTGCCAGCAGCCAGGGGCAGAGCAATCAGCCCCAGCATTTT CASSQGQSNQPQHF
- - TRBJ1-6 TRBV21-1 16 TGTGCCAGCAGCAACCTAGACAGGAACTATAATTCACCCCTCCACTTT CASSNLDRNYNSPLHF
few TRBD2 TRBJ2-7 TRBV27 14 TGTGCCAGCAGTCTAGCGGGGTCCTCCTACGAGCAGTACTTC CASSLAGSSYEQYF
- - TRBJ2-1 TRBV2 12 TGTGCCAGCACCGGGGTGCTCGATGAGCAGTTCTTC CASTGVLDEQFF
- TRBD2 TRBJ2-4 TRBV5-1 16 TGCGCCAGCAGCTTGGATAGCGGGGGAACCAAAAACATTCAGTACTTC CASSLDSGGTKNIQYF
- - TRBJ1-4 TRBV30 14 TGTGCCTGGCGGGGTACACTGACGAGGGAAAAACTGTTTTTT CAWRGTLTREKLFF
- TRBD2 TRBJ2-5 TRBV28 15 TGTGCCAGCAGCCCAGGACTAGCGGGAGTCGAGACCCAGTACTTC CASSPGLAGVETQYF
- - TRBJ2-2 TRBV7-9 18 TGTGCCTCTTCCCGGGGCAGGACTACGGGCGTGGACACCGGGGAGCTGTTTTTT CASSRGRTTGVDTGELFF
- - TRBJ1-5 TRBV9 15 TGTGCCAGCAGCGTAGGAGGCCGGGGAGTTCAGCCCCAGCATTTT CASSVGGRGVQPQHF
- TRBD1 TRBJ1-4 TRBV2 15 TGTGCCAGCAGAAACTCGGGACAGGAACGAGAAAAACTGTTTTTT CASRNSGQEREKLFF
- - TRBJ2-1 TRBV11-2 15 TGTGCCAGCAGCTTAGCCCGGACAGCCTTCAATGAGCAGTTCTTC CASSLARTAFNEQFF
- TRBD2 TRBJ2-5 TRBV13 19 TGTGCCAGCAGAACCCCGGGGGTGAGCGGGAGGATTGAAGGAGAGACCCAGTACTTC CASRTPGVSGRIEGETQYF
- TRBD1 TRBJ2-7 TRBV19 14 TGTGCCAGTAGTATGGGACAGAACTCCTACGAGCAGTACTTC CASSMGQNSYEQYF
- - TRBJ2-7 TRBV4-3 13 TGCGCCAGCAGCCGGGACTTGGCCTACGAGCAGTACTTC CASSRDLAYEQYF
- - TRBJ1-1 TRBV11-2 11 TGTGCCAGCAGCCTATACACTGAAGCTTTCTTT CASSLYTEAFF
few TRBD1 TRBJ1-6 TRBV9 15 TGTGCCAGCAGCGAAAGACAGGGGGTAGGGTCACCCCTCCACTTT CASSERQGVGSPLHF
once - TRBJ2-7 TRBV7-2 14 TGTGCCAGCAGCCTGAGCGTGTCGGTCTACGAGCAGTACTTC CASSLSVSVYEQYF
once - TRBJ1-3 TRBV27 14 TGTGCCAGCAGTTCCTCCAGGGTGTTAGGCACCATATATTTT CASSSSRVLGTIYF
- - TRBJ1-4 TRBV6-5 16 TGTGCCAGCAGTTATAGGACAGAAGCAACTAATGAAAAACTGTTTTTT CASSYRTEATNEKLFF
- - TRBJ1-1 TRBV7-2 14 TGTGCCAGCAGCTTGTCGGGATCGAACACTGAAGCTTTCTTT CASSLSGSNTEAFF
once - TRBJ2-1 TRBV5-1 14 TGCGCCAGCAGCCGGACCGGACAAGCTAATGAGCAGTTCTTC CASSRTGQANEQFF
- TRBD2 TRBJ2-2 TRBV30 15 TGTGCCTGGAGTAGAGCGGGAGTAATTACCGGGGAGCTGTTTTTT CAWSRAGVITGELFF
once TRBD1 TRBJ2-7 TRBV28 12 TGTGCCAGCAGTTTGAAGGGACAGATTAATATTTTC CASSLKGQINIF
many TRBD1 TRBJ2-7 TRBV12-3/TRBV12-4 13 TGTGCCAGCAGTAAAGGGACAGGAAGAGAGCAGTACTTC CASSKGTGREQYF
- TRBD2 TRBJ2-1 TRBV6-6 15 TGTGCCAGCAGTTACGGACATCCGACTAGCGGGGAGCAGTTCTTC CASSYGHPTSGEQFF
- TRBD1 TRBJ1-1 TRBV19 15 TGTGCCAGCGGTAGGGACAGGGCCGGGAACACTGAAGCTTTCTTT CASGRDRAGNTEAFF
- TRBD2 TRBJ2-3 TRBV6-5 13 TGTGCCAGCCGGGGGGGTGGGACAGATACGCAGTATTTT CASRGGGTDTQYF
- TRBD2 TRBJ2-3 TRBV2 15 TGTGCCAGCAGTGGGGGATGGCTAGCGGGAGATACGCAGTATTTT CASSGGWLAGDTQYF